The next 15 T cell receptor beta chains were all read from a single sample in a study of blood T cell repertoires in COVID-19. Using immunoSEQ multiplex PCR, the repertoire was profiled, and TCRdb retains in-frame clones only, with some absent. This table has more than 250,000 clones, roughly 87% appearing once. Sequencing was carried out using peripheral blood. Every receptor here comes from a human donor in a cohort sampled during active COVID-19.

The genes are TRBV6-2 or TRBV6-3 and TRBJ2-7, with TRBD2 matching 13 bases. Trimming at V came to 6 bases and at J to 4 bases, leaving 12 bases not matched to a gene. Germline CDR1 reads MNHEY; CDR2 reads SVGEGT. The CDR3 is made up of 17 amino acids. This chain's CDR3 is CASSLLGLAGVKYEQYF. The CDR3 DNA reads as TGTGCCAGCAGCCTCCTCGGACTAGCGGGAGTAAAATACGAGCAGTACTTC.

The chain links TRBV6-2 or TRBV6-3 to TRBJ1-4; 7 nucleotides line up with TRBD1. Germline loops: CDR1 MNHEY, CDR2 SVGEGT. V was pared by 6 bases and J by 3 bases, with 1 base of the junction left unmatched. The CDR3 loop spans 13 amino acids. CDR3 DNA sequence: TGTGCCAGCAGCGGGACAGCTAATGAAAAACTGTTTTTT. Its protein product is CASSGTANEKLFF.

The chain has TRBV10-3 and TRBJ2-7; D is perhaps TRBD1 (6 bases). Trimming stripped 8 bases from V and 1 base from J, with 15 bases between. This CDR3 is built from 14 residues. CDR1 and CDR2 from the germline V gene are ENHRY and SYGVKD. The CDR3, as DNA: TGTGCCATCGGAACACAGGGAAGTTCCTACGAGCAGTACTTC. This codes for CAIGTQGSSYEQYF.

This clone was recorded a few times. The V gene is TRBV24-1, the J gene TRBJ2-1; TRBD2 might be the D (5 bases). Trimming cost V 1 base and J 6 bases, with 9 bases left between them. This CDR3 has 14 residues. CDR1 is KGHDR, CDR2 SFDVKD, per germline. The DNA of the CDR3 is TGTGCCACCAGTGATTTACGGGGTGGCAATGAGCAGTTCTTC. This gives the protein CATSDLRGGNEQFF.

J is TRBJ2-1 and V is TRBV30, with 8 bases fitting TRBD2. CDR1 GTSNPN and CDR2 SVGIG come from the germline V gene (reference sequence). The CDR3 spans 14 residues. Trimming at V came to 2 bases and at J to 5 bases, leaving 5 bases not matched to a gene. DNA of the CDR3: TGTGCCTGGAGTCCGGGGGGGGCCGACAATGAGCAGTTCTTC. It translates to CAWSPGGADNEQFF.

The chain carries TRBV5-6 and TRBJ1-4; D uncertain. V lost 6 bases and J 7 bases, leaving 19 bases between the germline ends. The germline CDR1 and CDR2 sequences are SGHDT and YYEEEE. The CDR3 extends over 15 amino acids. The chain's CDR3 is CASTLGGYRTEKLFF. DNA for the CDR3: TGTGCCAGCACCCTCGGAGGGTACAGAACTGAAAAACTGTTTTTT.

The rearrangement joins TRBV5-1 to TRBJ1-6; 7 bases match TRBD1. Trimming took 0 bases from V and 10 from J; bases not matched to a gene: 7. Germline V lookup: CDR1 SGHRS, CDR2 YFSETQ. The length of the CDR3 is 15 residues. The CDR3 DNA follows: TGCGCCAGCAGCTTGGCGGGACAGTCTCGGTCACCCCTCCACTTT. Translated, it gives CASSLAGQSRSPLHF.

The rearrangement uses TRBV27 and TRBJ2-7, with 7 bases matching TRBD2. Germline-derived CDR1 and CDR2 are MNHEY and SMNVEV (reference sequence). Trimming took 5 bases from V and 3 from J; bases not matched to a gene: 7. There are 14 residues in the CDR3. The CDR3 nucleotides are TGTGCCAGCAGTACAGCGGGAAGGGTCTACGAGCAGTACTTC. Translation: CASSTAGRVYEQYF.

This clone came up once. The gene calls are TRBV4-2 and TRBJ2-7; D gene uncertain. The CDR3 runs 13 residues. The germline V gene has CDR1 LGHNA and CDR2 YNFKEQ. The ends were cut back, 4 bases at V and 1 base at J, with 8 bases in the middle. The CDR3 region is CASSPAGSYEQYF. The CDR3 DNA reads TGTGCCAGCAGCCCGGCCGGGTCCTACGAGCAGTACTTC.

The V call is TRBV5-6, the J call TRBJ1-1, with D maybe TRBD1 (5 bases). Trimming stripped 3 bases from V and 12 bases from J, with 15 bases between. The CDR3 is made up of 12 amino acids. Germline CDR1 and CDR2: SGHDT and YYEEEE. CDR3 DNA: TGTGCCAGCAGCTCTTCGGGGGGATGGTCTTTCTTT. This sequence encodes CASSSSGGWSFF.

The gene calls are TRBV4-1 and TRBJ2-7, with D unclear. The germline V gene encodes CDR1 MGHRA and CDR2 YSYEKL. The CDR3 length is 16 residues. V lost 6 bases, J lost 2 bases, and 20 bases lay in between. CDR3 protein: CASSPDPGVTTYEQYF. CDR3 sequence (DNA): TGCGCCAGCAGTCCTGATCCCGGAGTAACAACCTACGAGCAGTACTTC.

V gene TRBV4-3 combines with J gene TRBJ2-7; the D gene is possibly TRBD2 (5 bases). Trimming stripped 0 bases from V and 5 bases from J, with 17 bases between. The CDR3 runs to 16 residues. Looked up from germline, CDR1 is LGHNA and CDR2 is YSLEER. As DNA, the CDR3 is TGCGCCAGCAGCCAAGATCGGGGATTGAGGGCCCACGAGCAGTACTTC. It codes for CASSQDRGLRAHEQYF.

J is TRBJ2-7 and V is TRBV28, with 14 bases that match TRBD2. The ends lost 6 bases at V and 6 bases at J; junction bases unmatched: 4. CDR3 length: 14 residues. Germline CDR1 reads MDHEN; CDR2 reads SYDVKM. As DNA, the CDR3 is TGTGCCAGCAGGTGGACTAGCGGGAGGTTCGAGCAGTACTTC. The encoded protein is CASRWTSGRFEQYF.

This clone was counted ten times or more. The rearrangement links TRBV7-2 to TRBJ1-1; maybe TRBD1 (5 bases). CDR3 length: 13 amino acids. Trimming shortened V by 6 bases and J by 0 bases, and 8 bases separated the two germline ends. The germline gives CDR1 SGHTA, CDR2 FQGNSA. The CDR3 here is CASRPQVNTEAFF. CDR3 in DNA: TGTGCCAGCAGACCACAGGTGAACACTGAAGCTTTCTTT.

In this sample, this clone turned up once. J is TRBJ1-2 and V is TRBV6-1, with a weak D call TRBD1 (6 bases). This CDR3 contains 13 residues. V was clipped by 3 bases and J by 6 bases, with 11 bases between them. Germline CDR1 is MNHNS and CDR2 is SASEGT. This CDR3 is CASSERDRNGYTF. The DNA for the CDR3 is TGTGCCAGCAGTGAGAGAGACAGGAATGGCTACACCTTC.